Listed here are 21 T cell receptor beta chains from one sample, sequenced in a study of human thymus T cells. Assay used: immunoSEQ multiplex PCR; TCRdb lists only in-frame clones, some missing. The data hold 40,000 to 45,000 clones, with 90% to 95% observed a single time. The specimen sequenced was blood. All receptors derive from a boy in the first two years of life with a congenital heart defect but otherwise immunologically healthy.

The chain recombines TRBV4-1 with TRBJ1-5; the D is unclear. Per the germline V gene, CDR1 is MGHRA and CDR2 is YSYEKL. This CDR3 spans 16 amino acids. V was trimmed by 2 bases and J by 0 bases, leaving 11 bases between them. The DNA of the CDR3 is TGCGCCAGCAGCCAATGGGCAGCGGGTAGCAATCAGCCCCAGCATTTT. Translated, it gives CASSQWAAGSNQPQHF.

J is TRBJ1-2 and V is TRBV6-5; TRBD1 matches at 9 bases. The CDR3 has 15 residues. Germline V gives CDR1 MNHEY, CDR2 SVGAGI. The V and J ends lost 0 bases and 4 bases, in that order; junction bases with no gene match: 3. CDR3 protein: CASSYSTGGGYGYTF. CDR3 sequence (DNA): TGTGCCAGCAGTTACTCGACAGGGGGAGGCTATGGCTACACCTTC.

This sequence joins TRBV6-1 and TRBJ2-7; no firm D call. Per the germline V gene, CDR1 is MNHNS and CDR2 is SASEGT. The CDR3 is made up of 14 amino acids. The germline V and J ends were trimmed by 1 base and 0 bases, with 7 bases remaining between them. The CDR3 protein is CASSEGRFSYEQYF. Written as DNA, the CDR3 is TGTGCCAGCAGTGAAGGCAGGTTCTCCTACGAGCAGTACTTC.

V and J are TRBV13 and TRBJ2-7, with 7 bases aligning to TRBD2. From germline, CDR1 is PRHDT and CDR2 FYEKMQ (reference sequence). This CDR3 is built from 18 residues. With V trimmed by 7 bases and J by 0 bases, 18 bases remained unmatched. In DNA, the CDR3 is TGTGCCAGCACCGCCGGGCTCGGGGGGTCTTCTAGCTCCTACGAGCAGTACTTC. It encodes CASTAGLGGSSSSYEQYF.

This clone was counted a single time. The chain carries TRBV20-1 and TRBJ2-1; D gene ambiguous. Trimming pared 3 bases from V and 2 bases from J, leaving 2 bases between. Germline V gene sequence: CDR1 DFQATT, CDR2 SNEGSKA (reference sequence). The CDR3 is 11 amino acids. For the CDR3, the DNA is TGCAGTGCTAGCCCCTACAATGAGCAGTTCTTC. The encoded protein is CSASPYNEQFF.

V is TRBV30 and J is TRBJ1-1; D remains unclear. The V and J ends lost 6 bases and 1 base respectively, with 12 bases between them. The CDR3 has 13 residues. Germline-derived CDR1 and CDR2 are GTSNPN and SVGIG (reference sequence). Here the CDR3 DNA reads TGTGCCTGCCCCGGATTAAAGAACACTGAAGCTTTCTTT. It specifies CACPGLKNTEAFF.

V and J are TRBV9 and TRBJ2-1, with TRBD1 identical over 7 bases. This CDR3 is built from 13 residues. V dropped 0 bases and J dropped 6; count of bases not matched to a gene: 0. Germline CDR1 is SGDLS and CDR2 is YYNGEE. The CDR3 sequence is CASSVGQGNEQFF. The CDR3 DNA reads as TGTGCCAGCAGCGTAGGACAGGGCAATGAGCAGTTCTTC.

The chain is built from TRBV6-1 and TRBJ2-7; tentative D call: TRBD1 (6 bases). Per germline, CDR1 MNHNS and CDR2 SASEGT. This CDR3 has 13 amino acids. Trimming took off 3 bases at V and 2 bases at J, with 8 bases between the two ends. This CDR3 reads CASSDRGPYEQYF. DNA for the CDR3: TGTGCCAGCAGTGACAGGGGCCCCTACGAGCAGTACTTC.

The rearrangement uses TRBV7-9 and TRBJ1-3; D unclear. The CDR3 has 12 residues. V dropped 3 bases and J dropped 4 bases, with 4 bases sitting between them. The germline V gene encodes CDR1 SEHNR and CDR2 FQNEAQ (reference sequence). The CDR3 reads CASSLTGNTIYF. In DNA form, the CDR3 reads TGTGCCAGCAGCTTGACAGGAAACACCATATATTTT. Full variable domain (outside the CDR3, taken from reference TRBV7-9 and TRBJ1-3): DTGVSQNPRHKITKRGQNVTFRCDPISEHNRLYWYRQTLGQGPEFLTYFQNEAQLEKSRLLSDRFSAERPKGSFSTLEIQRTEQGDSAMYLCASSLTGNTIYFGEGSWLTVV.

The chain's CDR3 is CASSPGGGGNTIYF. In DNA form, the CDR3 reads TGCGCCAGCAGCCCGGGGGGAGGTGGAAACACCATATATTTT. The rearrangement uses TRBV5-1 and TRBJ1-3, with D possibly being TRBD1 (5 bases). This CDR3 has 14 amino acids. The V gene lost 4 bases and the J gene lost 3 bases, with 11 bases spanning the gap. The germline CDR1 and CDR2 sequences are SGHRS and YFSETQ.

V is TRBV9 and J is TRBJ2-1; possible D gene TRBD2, 5 bases. The V end lost 7 bases, the J end lost 6 bases, and 17 bases lay between the germline ends. The germline gives CDR1 SGDLS, CDR2 YYNGEE. CDR3 size: 14 residues. This chain's CDR3 is CASSLTLVSNEQFF. The CDR3 nucleotides read TGTGCCAGCTCCCTGACACTAGTTTCCAATGAGCAGTTCTTC.

The V gene is TRBV30, the J gene TRBJ1-2; D might be TRBD1 (5 bases). This CDR3 contains 16 residues. Trimming pared 0 bases from V and 8 bases from J, leaving 22 bases between. Looked up from germline, CDR1 is GTSNPN and CDR2 is SVGIG (reference sequence). CDR3 DNA: TGTGCCTGGAGTGTACAAGACGATAGACAGCCAAGGGGCTACACCTTC. Translated: CAWSVQDDRQPRGYTF.

The chain joins TRBV9 to TRBJ2-3; D is uncertain. From germline, CDR1 is SGDLS and CDR2 YYNGEE. V shed 4 bases and J shed 0 bases, with 9 bases lying between them. The CDR3 length is 14 residues. CDR3: CASSPQDSTDTQYF. The DNA of the CDR3 is TGTGCCAGCAGCCCCCAGGACAGCACAGATACGCAGTATTTT.

This chain connects TRBV28 to TRBJ1-6; 9 bases agree with TRBD1. Germline lookup yields CDR1 MDHEN and CDR2 SYDVKM. J was trimmed by 8 bases and V by 5 bases; bases with no gene match: 7. The CDR3 totals 15 residues. The DNA of the CDR3 is TGTGCCAGCAGTCCAAAGGGACAGGGTTATTCACCCCTCCACTTT. Its protein product is CASSPKGQGYSPLHF.

The rearrangement links TRBV9 to TRBJ2-7; no clear D gene. The germline V gene encodes CDR1 SGDLS and CDR2 YYNGEE. The CDR3 is 15 amino acids. Trimming left V 2 bases short and J 3 bases short, with 15 bases between. CDR3 in amino acids: CASSVRPYPDYEQYF. The CDR3 DNA reads as TGTGCCAGCAGCGTGCGGCCATACCCCGACTACGAGCAGTACTTC.

The CDR3 sequence is CASSERRAGGSSSTDTQYF. CDR3 bases: TGTGCCTCCTCAGAAAGAAGAGCGGGGGGTTCTTCTAGCACAGATACGCAGTATTTT. The genes are TRBV10-3 and TRBJ2-3, with 9 positions matching TRBD2. CDR1 ENHRY and CDR2 SYGVKD come from the germline V gene. With 11 bases clipped from V and 0 bases from J, the junction kept 21 bases outside the gene matches. The CDR3 has 19 residues.

V gene TRBV7-3 combines with J gene TRBJ2-1, with D perhaps matching TRBD2 (5 bases). CDR1 and CDR2 (germline): SGHTA, FQGTGA. Trimming pared 1 base from V and 8 bases from J, leaving 9 bases between. The CDR3 has 13 amino acids. The CDR3 DNA sequence: TGTGCCAGCAGCTTAAGGGGAGTGGATGAGCAGTTCTTC. It yields the protein CASSLRGVDEQFF.

J is TRBJ1-3 and V is TRBV15, with a possible D match to TRBD1 (5 bases). The CDR3 sequence is 15 residues long. CDR1 and CDR2 from the germline V gene are LNHNV and YYDKDF (reference sequence). With 5 bases removed from V and 2 bases from J, the gap between germline ends came to 13 bases. The CDR3 protein is CATSPRAGPGNTIYF. As DNA, the CDR3 is TGTGCCACCAGCCCCCGAGCAGGGCCTGGAAACACCATATATTTT.

The chain employs TRBV5-1 and TRBJ1-2; TRBD1 matches at 7 bases. With 0 bases clipped from V and 10 bases from J, the junction kept 9 bases outside the gene matches. Germline assignment: CDR1 SGHRS and CDR2 YFSETQ. The CDR3 has 14 amino acids. CDR3 sequence: CASSLVGGLADYTF. CDR3 coding DNA: TGCGCCAGCAGCTTGGTAGGGGGCCTGGCGGACTACACCTTC.

The CDR3 DNA reads TGTGCCAGCAGCCAAGACATTCTTGAAAAACTGTTTTTT. Protein product: CASSQDILEKLFF. J is TRBJ1-4 and V is TRBV4-2; D not resolved. Trimming took 0 bases from V and 7 from J, leaving 6 bases between them. Germline V gene data show CDR1 as LGHNA and CDR2 as YNFKEQ. This CDR3 is 13 amino acids long.

V gene TRBV6-5 combines with J gene TRBJ1-1; D is unclear. This CDR3 spans 14 amino acids. Between the trimmed V and J ends, which lost 0 bases and 1 base, there was a span of 6 bases. CDR1 is MNHEY and CDR2 is SVGAGI in the germline V gene. Written as DNA, the CDR3 is TGTGCCAGCAGTTACTCGAGGGCGAACACTGAAGCTTTCTTT. This translates into CASSYSRANTEAFF.